A selection of T cell receptor beta chains follows, all from one sample in a study of blood T cell repertoires in COVID-19. Clones were read by immunoSEQ multiplex PCR, and TCRdb kept only the in-frame ones, dropping some. The sample consists of about 40,000 clones, around 90% of them appearing once. The sequenced sample consisted of peripheral blood. These receptors came from a man aged 55 to 69 with acute or convalescent COVID-19. CDR3s include the opening cysteine and the closing phenylalanine or tryptophan. Each record gives: CDR3 protein, CDR3 DNA, clone size, J gene, D gene, V gene. A D gene is named only where the DNA matches it firmly. The size of a clone is reported for some rows only, either as once, few or many, or as a class for expanded clones.

CASSYSRGRADTQYF | TGTGCCAGCAGTTACTCCCGCGGGCGGGCGGATACGCAGTATTTT | NA | TRBJ2-3 | NA | TRBV6-5
CASSFWTGTGANVLTF | TGTGCCAGCAGCTTCTGGACAGGTACTGGGGCCAACGTCCTGACTTTC | once | TRBJ2-6 | TRBD1 | TRBV7-8
CASKKGGQITGELFF | TGTGCCAGCAAAAAGGGAGGACAAATCACCGGGGAGCTGTTTTTT | NA | TRBJ2-2 | NA | TRBV2
CASSPSAGGYNEQFF | TGCGCCAGCAGCCCCTCGGCGGGAGGGTACAATGAGCAGTTCTTC | NA | TRBJ2-1 | TRBD2 | TRBV5-1
CASREEDQPQHF | TGTGCCAGCAGGGAGGAAGATCAGCCCCAGCATTTT | NA | TRBJ1-5 | NA | TRBV2
CASSRTGPGEAFF | TGTGCCAGCAGCCGGACAGGCCCGGGTGAAGCTTTCTTT | NA | TRBJ1-1 | TRBD1 | TRBV6-4
CASSIGAAGNTEAFF | TGCGCCAGCAGTATAGGGGCCGCCGGGAACACTGAAGCTTTCTTT | once | TRBJ1-1 | NA | TRBV5-1
CASSKLLNTEAFF | TGTGCCAGTAGTAAGTTACTCAACACTGAAGCTTTCTTT | NA | TRBJ1-1 | NA | TRBV19
CAGGRMVGADTQYF | TGTGCCGGGGGCAGGATGGTCGGGGCAGATACGCAGTATTTT | once | TRBJ2-3 | NA | TRBV28
CAWRRLAGPGELFF | TGTGCCTGGAGGCGGCTAGCCGGCCCCGGGGAGCTGTTTTTT | NA | TRBJ2-2 | NA | TRBV30
CASRTLAGVWEQFF | TGTGCCAGCAGGACCTTAGCGGGAGTATGGGAGCAGTTCTTC | NA | TRBJ2-1 | TRBD2 | TRBV5-6
CASSQGRGNTGELFF | TGTGCCAGCAGCCAAGGAAGGGGGAACACCGGGGAGCTGTTTTTT | once | TRBJ2-2 | NA | TRBV3-1/TRBV3-2
CASSRGGRITNEQFF | TGTGCCAGCAGCCGAGGGGGTCGGATTACAAATGAGCAGTTCTTC | NA | TRBJ2-1 | NA | TRBV7-9
CASTGDRVGNTEAFF | TGTGCCAGCACGGGGGACAGGGTAGGGAACACTGAAGCTTTCTTT | NA | TRBJ1-1 | TRBD1 | TRBV2
CASSREAGSGANVLTF | TGTGCCAGCAGTCGGGAGGCGGGTTCTGGGGCCAACGTCCTGACTTTC | NA | TRBJ2-6 | TRBD2 | TRBV28
CASSPGFSADTQYF | TGTGCCAGCAGCCCCGGGTTTAGCGCGGATACGCAGTATTTT | NA | TRBJ2-3 | NA | TRBV7-9
CASRPWSHRDNEQFF | TGTGCCAGCAGGCCCTGGAGTCACAGGGACAATGAGCAGTTCTTC | NA | TRBJ2-1 | NA | TRBV6-5
CASSMGQGNTEAFF | TGTGCCAGTAGTATGGGACAGGGTAACACTGAAGCTTTCTTT | NA | TRBJ1-1 | TRBD1 | TRBV19
CASSSPGFTDTQYF | TGTGCCAGCAGCTCCCCGGGATTCACAGATACGCAGTATTTT | NA | TRBJ2-3 | NA | TRBV11-1
CASSDVAGLGEKLFF | TGTGCCAGCAGTGACGTGGCAGGGTTGGGGGAAAAACTGTTTTTT | NA | TRBJ1-4 | NA | TRBV2
CASSLVTGGELFF | TGTGCCAGCAGCTTGGTTACGGGCGGGGAGCTGTTTTTT | NA | TRBJ2-2 | NA | TRBV5-4
CASSLAGRTFYGYTF | TGTGCCAGCAGCTTAGCTGGGCGTACCTTCTATGGCTACACCTTC | NA | TRBJ1-2 | NA | TRBV7-9
CASSFGRVQETQYF | TGCGCCAGCAGCTTCGGCAGGGTACAAGAGACCCAGTACTTC | NA | TRBJ2-5 | NA | TRBV5-1
CASSSRRTSGDDYEQYF | TGTGCCAGCAGCTCTCGTCGGACTAGCGGGGATGACTACGAGCAGTACTTC | NA | TRBJ2-7 | TRBD2 | TRBV5-4
CATSDLRGTGNPYNEQFF | TGTGCCACCAGTGATTTGCGCGGAACAGGGAACCCCTACAATGAGCAGTTCTTC | NA | TRBJ2-1 | NA | TRBV24-1
CATTTSLNTEAFF | TGTGCCACGACGACTTCGCTGAACACTGAAGCTTTCTTT | NA | TRBJ1-1 | NA | TRBV10-3
CATSSGPPANSNQPQHF | TGTGCCACCAGCAGTGGGCCCCCGGCCAATAGCAATCAGCCCCAGCATTTT | NA | TRBJ1-5 | NA | TRBV15
CATSSPGQGLTSYGYTF | TGTGCCACCAGCTCCCCGGGACAGGGGTTAACGAGCTATGGCTACACCTTC | NA | TRBJ1-2 | TRBD1 | TRBV15
CASSLGRGGVNTEAFF | TGTGCCAGCAGCTTAGGTCGAGGGGGCGTGAACACTGAAGCTTTCTTT | NA | TRBJ1-1 | TRBD1 | TRBV7-9
CASSSTGMYYEQYF | TGTGCCAGCAGCTCGACAGGGATGTACTACGAGCAGTACTTC | NA | TRBJ2-7 | TRBD1 | TRBV11-2
CASSLMAEETQYF | TGTGCCAGCAGCTTAATGGCGGAAGAGACCCAGTACTTC | NA | TRBJ2-5 | NA | TRBV7-8
CASSPGQGRSPQHF | TGCGCCAGCAGCCCCGGGCAGGGTCGTTCGCCCCAGCATTTT | NA | TRBJ1-5 | NA | TRBV5-1
CASSPLAGPAAAQFF | TGTGCCAGCAGCCCATTAGCGGGCCCCGCCGCGGCGCAGTTCTTC | NA | TRBJ2-1 | TRBD2 | TRBV14
CASSVSQTGFHGYTF | TGTGCCAGCAGCGTAAGCCAGACAGGTTTTCATGGCTACACCTTC | NA | TRBJ1-2 | NA | TRBV7-9
CASSPLGSRYTGELFF | TGTGCCAGCTCACCACTGGGGAGTCGGTATACCGGGGAGCTGTTTTTT | NA | TRBJ2-2 | NA | TRBV18
CAWSGAGSLNQPQHF | TGTGCCTGGAGTGGGGCAGGATCTCTCAATCAGCCCCAGCATTTT | NA | TRBJ1-5 | NA | TRBV30